This record looks at one T cell receptor beta chain sequence and its context. Its antigen remains unidentified. This sample was included in a study of cytomegalovirus exposure and HLA in healthy donors. For the study at large: About 200 million T cells yielded 100 million or so unique TCR beta sequences in earlier analysis.

PCR amplification relied on 60 Vbeta primers (plus 13 Jbeta primers). Sequencing was performed with immunoSEQ multiplex PCR; in TCRdb, only in-frame clones are kept and a portion is missing. The sample has 90,000 to 110,000 clones, about four fifths seen once; the top ten hold over 2%. The study's findings and limits: A later analysis associated approximately 17,000 TCR beta sequences with HLA alleles at a 0.05 false discovery rate.

The CDR3 spans 12 residues. Germline lookup yields CDR1 SQVTM and CDR2 ANQGSEA. Trimming at V came to 6 bases and at J to 5 bases, leaving 5 bases not matched to a gene. This TCR was recovered from a man aged 30-40 years in good health and CMV-seronegative. Sample: PBMCs. The chain recombines TRBV29-1 with TRBJ1-2; 8 bases are a match to TRBD1. The CDR3 protein is CSVQGAGYGYTF. CDR3 sequence (DNA): TGCAGCGTGCAGGGGGCTGGGTATGGCTACACCTTC.